This TCR beta chain came from a study of cytomegalovirus exposure and HLA in healthy donors. As for the study in general: In an earlier analysis, around 100 million unique TCR beta sequences were found from some 180 million T cells.

PCR involved 60 Vbeta and 13 Jbeta primers. Assay used: immunoSEQ multiplex PCR; TCRdb lists only in-frame clones, some missing. This table has 150,000 to 200,000 clones, approximately 80% appearing once. Regarding the study as a whole: Previous analysis showed most TCR beta V segments were productive about 90% or about 30% of the time. While the bulk of TCR sequences proved rare, some public TCRs turned up in many donors.

Trimming took 10 bases from V and 0 from J, leaving 18 bases between them. This CDR3 is built from 15 residues. In regard to this clone: What it binds is unknown.

This sequence originates from a young woman in good health and CMV-seronegative. The chain carries TRBV23-1 and TRBJ1-1; possible D gene TRBD1, 5 bases. TRBV23-1 counts as an open reading frame of uncertain function. Sequencing input: PBMCs. CDR3 bases: TGCGCCAACCACGTCAGGGATTGGTTGAACACTGAAGCTTTCTTT. Translating gives CANHVRDWLNTEAFF.